The T cell receptor (beta chain) under discussion was sequenced for a study of T cells in pancreatic ductal adenocarcinoma. Regarding the study as a whole: Blood clonality (about 0.07) did not differ significantly from tumor (about 0.12).

This CDR3 has 12 residues. J gave up 4 bases and V 6 bases, and 3 bases lay outside the gene matches. Germline V gene sequence: CDR1 SQVTM, CDR2 ANQGSEA. No neoadjuvant therapy was given to the selected pancreatic ductal adenocarcinoma patients before their surgery. This clone showed up just once. Its cognate antigen is unknown. The table came from immunoSEQ multiplex PCR; TCRdb's copy has only in-frame clones and leaves some out. The sample shows roughly 100,000 clones, roughly 95% of them seen only once. Sequences were obtained from PBMCs. The clonotype originates from a human donor with pancreatic ductal adenocarcinoma. The chain links TRBV29-1 to TRBJ2-5; 9 bases fit TRBD1. CDR3 region: CSVRTGVETQYF. CDR3 DNA sequence: TGCAGCGTAAGGACAGGGGTAGAGACCCAGTACTTC.